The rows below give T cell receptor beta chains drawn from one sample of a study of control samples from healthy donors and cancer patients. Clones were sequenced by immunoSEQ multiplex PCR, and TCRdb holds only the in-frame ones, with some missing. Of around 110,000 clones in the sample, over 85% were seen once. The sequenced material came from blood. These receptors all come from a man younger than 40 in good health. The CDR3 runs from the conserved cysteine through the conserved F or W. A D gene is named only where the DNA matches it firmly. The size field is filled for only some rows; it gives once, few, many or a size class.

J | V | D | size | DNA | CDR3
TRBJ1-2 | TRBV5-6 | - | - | TGTGCCAGCAGCGTACCTGGGGGAGCAATGAACTATGGCTACACCTTC | CASSVPGGAMNYGYTF
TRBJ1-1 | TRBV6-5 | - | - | TGTGCCAGCAGTACAGGAGGCACTGAAGCTTTCTTT | CASSTGGTEAFF
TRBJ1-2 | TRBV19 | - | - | TGTGCCAGTACCGATCCCCAGGGTAGACACTATGGCTACACCTTC | CASTDPQGRHYGYTF
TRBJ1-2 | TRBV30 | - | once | TGTGCCTGGAGTGTAGAAGGACTCAACTATGGCTACACCTTC | CAWSVEGLNYGYTF
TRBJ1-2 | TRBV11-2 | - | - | TGTGCCAGCAGCTTCACGGAGAACTATGGCTACACCTTC | CASSFTENYGYTF
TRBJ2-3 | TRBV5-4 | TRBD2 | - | TGTGCCAGCAGCTTGTCTAGCGGGGGAGAGACAGATACGCAGTATTTT | CASSLSSGGETDTQYF
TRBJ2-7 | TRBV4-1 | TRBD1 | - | TGCGCCAGCAGCCCCGGACAGGGGCCCTCCTACGAGCAGTACTTC | CASSPGQGPSYEQYF
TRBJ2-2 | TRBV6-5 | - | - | TGTGCCTCGCGGGGCGCGACCGGGGAGCTGTTTTTT | CASRGATGELFF
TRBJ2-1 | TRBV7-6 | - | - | TGTGCCAGCAGCTTAGGTACGGGGTTCAATATGGAGCAGTTCTTC | CASSLGTGFNMEQFF
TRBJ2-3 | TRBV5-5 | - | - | TGTGCCAGCAGCTTGGGGGCCGGGACCCTCACAGATACGCAGTATTTT | CASSLGAGTLTDTQYF
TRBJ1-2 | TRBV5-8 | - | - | TGTGCCAGCAGCTCCACGGCGGGGGGAGGCTATGGCTACACCTTC | CASSSTAGGGYGYTF
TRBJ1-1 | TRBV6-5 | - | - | TGTGCCAGCAACATAGAGAGGGACACTGAAGCTTTCTTT | CASNIERDTEAFF
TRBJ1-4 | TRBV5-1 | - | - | TGCGCCAGCAGCCCATCAGGAACAACTAATGAAAAACTGTTTTTT | CASSPSGTTNEKLFF
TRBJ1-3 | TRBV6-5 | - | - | TGTGCCACCGGAGGGTCTGGAAACACCATATATTTT | CATGGSGNTIYF
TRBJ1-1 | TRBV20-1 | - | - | TGCAGTGCTAGCGGGGACACTGAAGCTTTCTTT | CSASGDTEAFF
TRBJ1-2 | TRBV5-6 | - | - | TGTGCCAGCAGCCCCCCTAGGCAGGGGCATAACTATGGCTACACCTTC | CASSPPRQGHNYGYTF
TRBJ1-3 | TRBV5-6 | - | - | TGTGCCAGCGGAATGACGGTCTCTGGAAACACCATATATTTT | CASGMTVSGNTIYF
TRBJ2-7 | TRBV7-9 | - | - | TGTGCCAGCAGCTTAGAATGGGCACCGGCCTACTTC | CASSLEWAPAYF
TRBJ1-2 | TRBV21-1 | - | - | TGTGCCAGCAGCAAAGCTTCGGAGGGGAAGGAAGACTATGGCTACACCTTC | CASSKASEGKEDYGYTF
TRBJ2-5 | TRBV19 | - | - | TGTGCCAGTAGTATACAGCGCCAAGAGACCCAGTACTTC | CASSIQRQETQYF
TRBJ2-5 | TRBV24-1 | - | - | TGTGCCACCAGTGATAAGGGCACCAGGGGAGAGACCCAGTACTTC | CATSDKGTRGETQYF
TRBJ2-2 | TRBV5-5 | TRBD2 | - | TGTGCCAGCAGCCGCGGGGGGATGAACACCGGGGAGCTGTTTTTT | CASSRGGMNTGELFF
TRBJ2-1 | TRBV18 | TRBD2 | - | TGTGCCGGCTCATCACTAGCGGGGGGGAACAATGAGCAGTTCTTC | CAGSSLAGGNNEQFF
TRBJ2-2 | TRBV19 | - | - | TGTGCCAGTAGTATAGCAGTGATCACCGGGGAGCTGTTTTTT | CASSIAVITGELFF
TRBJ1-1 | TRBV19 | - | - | TGTGCCAGCCAAGGACCGAACACTGAAGCTTTCTTT | CASQGPNTEAFF
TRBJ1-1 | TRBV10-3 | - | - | TGTGCCACGAATGACAGGAACACTGAAGCTTTCTTT | CATNDRNTEAFF
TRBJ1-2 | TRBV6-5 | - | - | TGTGCCAGCAGTTACTCGGGGGGGAACTATGGCTACACCTTC | CASSYSGGNYGYTF
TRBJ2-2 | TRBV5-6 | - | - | TGTGCCAGCAGGGTGGAGGGTCCCACCGGGGAGCTGTTTTTT | CASRVEGPTGELFF
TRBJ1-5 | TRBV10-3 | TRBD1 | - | TGTGCCATCAGCGAACGCGACAGGGGGCAGCCCCAGCATTTT | CAISERDRGQPQHF
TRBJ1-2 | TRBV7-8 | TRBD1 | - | TGTGCCAGCAGCTTAATCACAGGGGATGGCTACACCTTC | CASSLITGDGYTF
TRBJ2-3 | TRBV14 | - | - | TGTGCCAGCAGCCCCCAAACCGGTTCAGGGTTGGATACGCAGTATTTT | CASSPQTGSGLDTQYF
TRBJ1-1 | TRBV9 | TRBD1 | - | TGTGCCAGCAGCGTAGGGCCACGGACAGGGGCGACTGAAGCTTTCTTT | CASSVGPRTGATEAFF
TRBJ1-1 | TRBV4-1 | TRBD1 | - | TGCGCCAGCAGCCAAGAAGGGACAGGGCCCACTGAAGCTTTCTTT | CASSQEGTGPTEAFF
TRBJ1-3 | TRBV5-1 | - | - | TGCGCCAGCAGCCCGGGGGACACGTTCTCTGGAAACACCATATATTTT | CASSPGDTFSGNTIYF
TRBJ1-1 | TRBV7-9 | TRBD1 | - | TGTGCCAGCAGCTTAGGGGGGACAGGGAGTGAAGCTTTCTTT | CASSLGGTGSEAFF
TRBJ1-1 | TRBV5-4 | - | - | TGTGCCAGCAGCCCCCCACAGGTGGTGGACACTGAAGCTTTCTTT | CASSPPQVVDTEAFF
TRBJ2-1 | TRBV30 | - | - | TGTGCCTGGAACCCGACCGGGCTCTGGGGCAATGAGCAGTTCTTC | CAWNPTGLWGNEQFF
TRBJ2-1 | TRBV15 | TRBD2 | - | TGTGCCACCAGAAGAGTGGGGGGAGGGTCCTACAATGAGCAGTTCTTC | CATRRVGGGSYNEQFF
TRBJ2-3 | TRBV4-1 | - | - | TGCGCCAGCAGCCCCTCGGAGGCCGCGGATGATACGCAGTATTTT | CASSPSEAADDTQYF
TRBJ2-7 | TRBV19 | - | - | TGTGCCAGTAGAGGTTACCTAGGGGACGAGCAGTACTTC | CASRGYLGDEQYF